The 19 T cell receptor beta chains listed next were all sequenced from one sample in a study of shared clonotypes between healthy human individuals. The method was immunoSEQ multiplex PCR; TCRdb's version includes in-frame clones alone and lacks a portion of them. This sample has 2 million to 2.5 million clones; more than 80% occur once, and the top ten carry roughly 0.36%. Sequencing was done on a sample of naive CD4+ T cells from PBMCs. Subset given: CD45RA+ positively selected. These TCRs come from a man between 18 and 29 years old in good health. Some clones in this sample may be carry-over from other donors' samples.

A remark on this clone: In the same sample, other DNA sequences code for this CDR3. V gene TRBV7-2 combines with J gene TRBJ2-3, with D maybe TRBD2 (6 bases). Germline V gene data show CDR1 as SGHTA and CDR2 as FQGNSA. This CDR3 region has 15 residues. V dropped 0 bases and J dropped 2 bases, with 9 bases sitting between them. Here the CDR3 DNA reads TGTGCCAGCAGCTTAGCGGGAGGATCCACAGATACGCAGTATTTT. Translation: CASSLAGGSTDTQYF.

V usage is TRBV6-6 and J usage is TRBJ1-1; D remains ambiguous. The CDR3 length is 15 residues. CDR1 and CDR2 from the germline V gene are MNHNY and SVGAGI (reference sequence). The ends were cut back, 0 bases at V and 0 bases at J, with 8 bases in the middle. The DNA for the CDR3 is TGTGCCAGCAGTTACTCAAACAGAATGAACACTGAAGCTTTCTTT. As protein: CASSYSNRMNTEAFF.

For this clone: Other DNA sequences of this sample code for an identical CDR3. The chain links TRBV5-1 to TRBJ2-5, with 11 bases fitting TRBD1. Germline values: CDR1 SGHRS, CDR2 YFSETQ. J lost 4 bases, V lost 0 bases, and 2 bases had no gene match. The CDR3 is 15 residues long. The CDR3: CASSLAGTGGETQYF. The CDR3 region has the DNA TGCGCCAGCAGCTTGGCGGGGACAGGGGGAGAGACCCAGTACTTC.

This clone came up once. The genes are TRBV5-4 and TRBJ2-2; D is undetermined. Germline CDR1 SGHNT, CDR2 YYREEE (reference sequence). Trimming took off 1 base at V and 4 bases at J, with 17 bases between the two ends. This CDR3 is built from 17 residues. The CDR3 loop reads CASSLQVGRPGTGELFF. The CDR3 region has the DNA TGTGCCAGCAGCTTGCAAGTAGGGCGACCGGGCACCGGGGAGCTGTTTTTT.

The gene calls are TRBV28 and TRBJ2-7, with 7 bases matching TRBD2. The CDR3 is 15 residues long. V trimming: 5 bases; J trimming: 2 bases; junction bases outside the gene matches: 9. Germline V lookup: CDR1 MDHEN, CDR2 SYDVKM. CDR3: CASSPPPGLAYEQYF. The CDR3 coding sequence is TGTGCCAGCAGTCCACCACCCGGACTAGCCTACGAGCAGTACTTC.

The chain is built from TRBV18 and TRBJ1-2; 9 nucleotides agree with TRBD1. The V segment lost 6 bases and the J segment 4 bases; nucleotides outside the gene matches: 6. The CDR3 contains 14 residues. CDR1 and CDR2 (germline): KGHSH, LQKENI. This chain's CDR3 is CASSSGTGLYGYTF. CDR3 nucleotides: TGTGCCAGCTCCTCCGGGACAGGGCTCTATGGCTACACCTTC.

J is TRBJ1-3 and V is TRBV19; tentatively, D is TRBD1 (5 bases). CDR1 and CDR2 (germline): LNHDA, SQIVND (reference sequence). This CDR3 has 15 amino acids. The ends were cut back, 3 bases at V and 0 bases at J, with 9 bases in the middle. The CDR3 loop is CASSIPGTSGNTIYF. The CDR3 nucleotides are TGTGCCAGTAGTATTCCAGGGACCTCTGGAAACACCATATATTTT.

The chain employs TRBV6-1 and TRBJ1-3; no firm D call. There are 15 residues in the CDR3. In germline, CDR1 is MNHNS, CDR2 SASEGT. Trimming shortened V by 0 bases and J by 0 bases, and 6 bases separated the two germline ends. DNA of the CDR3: TGTGCCAGCAGTGAAGCGCCAGGCTCTGGAAACACCATATATTTT. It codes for CASSEAPGSGNTIYF.

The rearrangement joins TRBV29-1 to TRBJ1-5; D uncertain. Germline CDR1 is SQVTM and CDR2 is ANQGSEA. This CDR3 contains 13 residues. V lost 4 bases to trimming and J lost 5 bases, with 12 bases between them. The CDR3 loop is CSVVGGWDQPQHF. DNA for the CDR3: TGCAGCGTTGTAGGAGGGTGGGATCAGCCCCAGCATTTT.

The CDR3 bases are TGTGCCAGCAGCGTAGGGTCTAGCGGGAGGGTGGATACGCAGTATTTT. Protein product: CASSVGSSGRVDTQYF. The chain has TRBV9 and TRBJ2-3; 12 nucleotides agree with TRBD2. Germline V lookup: CDR1 SGDLS, CDR2 YYNGEE. The V gene end was trimmed by 0 bases and the J gene end by 6 bases; junction bases not matched to a gene: 5. The CDR3 is 16 residues long.

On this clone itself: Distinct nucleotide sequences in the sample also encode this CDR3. CDR3 DNA: TGCGCCAGCAGCTTGGGCGGGGCAAGCTCCTACGAGCAGTACTTC. Protein product: CASSLGGASSYEQYF. The rearrangement uses TRBV5-1 and TRBJ2-7, with D possibly matching TRBD2 (6 bases). The CDR3 length is 15 residues. The V end lost 0 bases, the J end lost 0 bases, and 10 bases lay between the germline ends. Germline CDR1 is SGHRS and CDR2 is YFSETQ.

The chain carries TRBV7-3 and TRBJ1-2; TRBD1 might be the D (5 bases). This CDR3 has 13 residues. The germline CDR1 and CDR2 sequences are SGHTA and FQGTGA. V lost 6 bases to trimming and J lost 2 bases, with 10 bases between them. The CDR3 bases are TGTGCCAGCAGTAAGGGGTGGAACTATGGCTACACCTTC. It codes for CASSKGWNYGYTF. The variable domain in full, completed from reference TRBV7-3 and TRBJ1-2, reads GAGVSQTPSNKVTEKGKYVELRCDPISGHTALYWYRQSLGQGPEFLIYFQGTGAADDSGLPNDRFFAVRPEGSVSTLKIQRTERGDSAVYLCASSKGWNYGYTFGSGTRLTVV.

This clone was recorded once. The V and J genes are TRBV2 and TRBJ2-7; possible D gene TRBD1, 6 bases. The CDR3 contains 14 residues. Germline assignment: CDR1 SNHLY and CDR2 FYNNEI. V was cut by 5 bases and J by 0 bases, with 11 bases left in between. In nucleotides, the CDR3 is TGTGCCAGCAGTTTATCGACAGGCTCCTACGAGCAGTACTTC. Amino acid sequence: CASSLSTGSYEQYF. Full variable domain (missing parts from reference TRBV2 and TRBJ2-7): EPEVTQTPSHQVTQMGQEVILRCVPISNHLYFYWYRQILGQKVEFLVSFYNNEISEKSEIFDDQFSVERPDGSNFTLKIRSTKLEDSAMYFCASSLSTGSYEQYFGPGTRLTVT.

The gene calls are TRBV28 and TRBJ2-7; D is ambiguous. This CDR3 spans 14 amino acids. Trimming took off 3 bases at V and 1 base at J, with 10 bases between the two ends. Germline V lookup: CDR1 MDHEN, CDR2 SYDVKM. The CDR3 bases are TGTGCCAGCAGTTTGGGGTTCTGGTCCTACGAGCAGTACTTC. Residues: CASSLGFWSYEQYF.

The CDR3 DNA is TGTGCCAGCATCTGGGATAGCTCCATAAACGGGGAGCTGTTTTTT. Its translation: CASIWDSSINGELFF. The rearrangement links TRBV2 to TRBJ2-2, with D unclear. Per germline, CDR1 SNHLY and CDR2 FYNNEI. Trimming took off 7 bases at V and 7 bases at J, with 19 bases between the two ends. This CDR3 has 15 amino acids.

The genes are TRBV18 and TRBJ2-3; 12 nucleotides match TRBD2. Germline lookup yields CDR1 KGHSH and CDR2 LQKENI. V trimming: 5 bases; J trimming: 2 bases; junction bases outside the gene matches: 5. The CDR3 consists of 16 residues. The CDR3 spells CASSSGLAGTTDTQYF. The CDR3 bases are TGTGCCAGCTCATCCGGACTAGCGGGAACCACAGATACGCAGTATTTT.

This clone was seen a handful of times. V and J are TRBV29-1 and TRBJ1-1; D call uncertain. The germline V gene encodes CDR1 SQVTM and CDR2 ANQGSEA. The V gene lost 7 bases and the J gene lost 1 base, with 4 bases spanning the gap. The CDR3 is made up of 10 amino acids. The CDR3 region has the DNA TGCAGCGCCGCGAACACTGAAGCTTTCTTT. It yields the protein CSAANTEAFF.

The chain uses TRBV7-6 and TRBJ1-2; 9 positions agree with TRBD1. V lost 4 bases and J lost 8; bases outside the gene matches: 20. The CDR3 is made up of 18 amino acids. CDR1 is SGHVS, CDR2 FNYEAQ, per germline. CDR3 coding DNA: TGTGCCAGCAGCTCCACCACCGGGACAGGGAGCAGTATACGCGGCTACACCTTC. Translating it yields CASSSTTGTGSSIRGYTF.

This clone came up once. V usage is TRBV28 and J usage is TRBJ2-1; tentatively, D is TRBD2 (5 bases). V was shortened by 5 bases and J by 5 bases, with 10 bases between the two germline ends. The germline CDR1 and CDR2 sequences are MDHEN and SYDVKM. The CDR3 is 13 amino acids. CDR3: CASSGGLHNEQFF. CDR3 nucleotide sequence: TGTGCCAGCAGTGGTGGACTTCACAATGAGCAGTTCTTC.